The sequence of this TCR beta chain was determined in a study of control samples from healthy donors and cancer patients. Libraries were prepared by immunoSEQ multiplex PCR; TCRdb keeps only in-frame clonotypes and omits some of them. The sample includes 390,000 or so clones, about 93% of them seen just once. CDR3 length: 16 amino acids. The germline V gene has CDR1 LNHNV and CDR2 YYDKDF (reference sequence). V lost 0 bases and J 5 bases, leaving 16 bases between the germline ends. The receptor's source is a man aged 35-49 years with head and neck cancer. What was sequenced was PBMCs. The V call is TRBV15, the J call TRBJ1-1, with unresolved D. CDR3 sequence (DNA): TGTGCCACCAGCAGAGATGCCCTGTGGGGAAAAACTGAAGCTTTCTTT. It encodes CATSRDALWGKTEAFF.